These 25 T cell receptor beta chains share one sample of origin, sequenced in a study of neurological immune-mediated disorders (dated 2019 in TCRdb). The library was generated by 5' RACE. These reads were obtained on an Illumina HiSeq 2500. The public reads were run again by TCRdb, first through fastp at Q25 and then through MiXCR, and only productive beta chains were kept. For every CDR3 protein sequence, its rows merge into one entry that carries the most common genes and DNA. In all, the sample holds tens of thousands of distinct CDR3 sequences, and approximately 5% of those were seen once. Approximately 8.7% of the sample rests with the top ten. The sample was CD4+ T cells from blood. The receptors originated from a man between 18 and 29 years old in good health.

This clonotype was counted at least ten times. The chain carries TRBV25-1 and TRBJ2-5; 11 nucleotides agree with TRBD1. The CDR3 has 16 residues. CDR1 and CDR2 (germline): MGHDK, SYGVNS. After removal of 0 bases from V and 7 bases from J, the junction contained 7 bases not matched to a gene. This CDR3 is CASSEYGGQGDRTQYF. CDR3 coding DNA: TGTGCCAGCAGTGAATATGGGGGACAGGGGGACCGGACCCAGTACTTC.

The table lists this clonotype with many counts. The chain carries TRBV20-1 and TRBJ1-4, with a tentative D call TRBD1 (5 bases). In germline, CDR1 is DFQATT, CDR2 SNEGSKA (reference sequence). CDR3 size: 15 residues. Between the trimmed V and J ends, which lost 3 bases and 0 bases, there was a span of 11 bases. The CDR3 coding sequence is TGCAGTGCTAGCTCAAGGGGTGCAACTAATGAAAAACTGTTTTTT. Its translation is CSASSRGATNEKLFF.

This clonotype came up a few times. The genes are TRBV4-1 and TRBJ2-1; TRBD2 agrees at 7 bases. Germline V CDR1 and CDR2: MGHRA, YSYEKL. The CDR3 is 16 amino acids. With 1 base clipped from V and 4 bases from J, the junction kept 7 bases outside the gene matches. The CDR3 protein is CASSQASASGYNEQFF. Written as DNA, the CDR3 is TGCGCCAGCAGCCAAGCGTCGGCTAGCGGTTACAATGAGCAGTTCTTC.

This clonotype was seen ten or more times. This chain connects TRBV5-5 to TRBJ2-6; D is ambiguous. CDR1 is SGHKS and CDR2 is YYEKEE in the germline V gene (reference sequence). V lost 4 bases and J lost 6, with 14 bases in between. The CDR3 runs 15 residues. The CDR3 is CASSRPAVMANVLTF. The CDR3 DNA sequence: TGTGCCAGCAGCCGGCCAGCCGTCATGGCCAACGTCCTGACTTTC. Looking up the rest from reference TRBV5-5 and TRBJ2-6 gives the full variable domain: DAGVTQSPTHLIKTRGQQVTLRCSPISGHKSVSWYQQVLGQGPQFIFQYYEKEERGRGNFPDRFSARQFPNYSSELNVNALLLGDSALYLCASSRPAVMANVLTFGAGSRLTVL.

Sample share makes this clonotype medium-sized (0.01 to 0.1%). V and J are TRBV29-1 and TRBJ1-4; D not certain. The CDR3 extends over 12 amino acids. The germline V and J ends were trimmed by 7 bases and 5 bases, with 11 bases remaining between them. Germline V lookup: CDR1 SQVTM, CDR2 ANQGSEA. The CDR3 nucleotides read TGCAGCGGCCTAGAAGGGAATGAAAAACTGTTTTTT. Translation: CSGLEGNEKLFF.

This clonotype was counted ten times or more. The chain is built from TRBV6-5 and TRBJ1-1; D not resolved. The CDR3 is 15 residues long. V lost 0 bases to trimming and J lost 4 bases, with 12 bases between them. CDR1 MNHEY and CDR2 SVGAGI come from the germline V gene. CDR3 residues: CASSYSGTISTEAFF. The CDR3 DNA sequence: TGTGCCAGCAGTTACTCTGGCACGATATCCACTGAAGCTTTCTTT.

In this sample, this clonotype turned up many times. The chain joins TRBV11-1 to TRBJ1-2; D is uncertain. The V end was cut by 5 bases, the J end by 2 bases, with 6 bases between. CDR1 and CDR2 from the germline V gene are SGHAT and FQDESV (reference sequence). CDR3 size: 12 residues. The CDR3, as DNA: TGTGCCAGCAGCAGAGGCAACTATGGCTACACCTTC. This translates into CASSRGNYGYTF.

The table lists this clonotype with many counts. The chain carries TRBV5-1 and TRBJ2-5, with D possibly matching TRBD1 (6 bases). Germline V CDR1 and CDR2: SGHRS, YFSETQ. V dropped 7 bases and J dropped 0 bases, with 16 bases sitting between them. The CDR3 spans 15 residues. Here the CDR3 DNA reads TGCGCCAGCTGGACAGAAAACTACGACCAAGAGACCCAGTACTTC. It translates to CASWTENYDQETQYF.

This clonotype came up many times. The V and J genes are TRBV19 and TRBJ2-5; 7 nucleotides line up with TRBD1. The ends lost 5 bases at V and 1 base at J; junction bases unmatched: 7. CDR3 size: 15 residues. Germline V lookup: CDR1 LNHDA, CDR2 SQIVND (reference sequence). The DNA of the CDR3 is TGTGCCAGTAGTTTCTCCAGGGACAGCCAAGAGACCCAGTACTTC. Its protein is CASSFSRDSQETQYF.

This clonotype was recorded at least ten times. V is TRBV20-1 and J is TRBJ1-1; D call uncertain. This CDR3 is built from 11 residues. V shed 1 base and J shed 8 bases, with 8 bases lying between them. Germline V lookup: CDR1 DFQATT, CDR2 SNEGSKA (reference sequence). The CDR3 bases are TGCAGTGCTAGAGGGCCGAGAGAAGCTTTCTTT. Its translation: CSARGPREAFF.

This clonotype came up many times. The chain links TRBV7-3 to TRBJ2-2, with TRBD1 identical over 9 bases. Germline CDR1 is SGHTA and CDR2 is FQGTGA. V gave up 5 bases and J gave up 5 bases; unmatched junction bases: 9. This CDR3 comprises 16 residues. The CDR3 loop is CASSPGGTGRTGELFF. The DNA for the CDR3 is TGTGCCAGCAGCCCAGGGGGGACAGGGCGGACCGGGGAGCTGTTTTTT.

In this sample, this clonotype turned up many times. V gene TRBV10-3 combines with J gene TRBJ1-1; D is ambiguous. V was shortened by 3 bases and J by 8 bases, with 7 bases between the two germline ends. In germline, CDR1 is ENHRY, CDR2 SYGVKD. This CDR3 contains 11 residues. CDR3 region: CAISEQLEAFF. The DNA for the CDR3 is TGTGCCATCAGTGAACAACTAGAAGCTTTCTTT.

This clonotype has at least ten counts. The chain couples TRBV4-1 to TRBJ1-1; D is undetermined. The V end was cut by 3 bases, the J end by 10 bases, with 21 bases between. The germline V gene encodes CDR1 MGHRA and CDR2 YSYEKL. There are 15 residues in the CDR3. The CDR3 spells CASSHPPANILRAFF. The CDR3 coding sequence is TGCGCCAGCAGCCATCCTCCGGCGAACATCCTCCGAGCTTTCTTT.

This clonotype was counted at least ten times. This chain connects TRBV20-1 to TRBJ2-2; no clear D gene. In germline, CDR1 is DFQATT, CDR2 SNEGSKA (reference sequence). The CDR3 consists of 17 residues. Between the trimmed V and J ends, which lost 0 bases and 0 bases, there was a span of 14 bases. This chain's CDR3 is CSARDSTGAANTGELFF. In DNA, the CDR3 is TGCAGTGCTAGAGACTCGACCGGAGCCGCGAACACCGGGGAGCTGTTTTTT.

This clonotype was detected ten times or more. This rearrangement joins TRBV7-2 to TRBJ2-1; 8 nucleotides match TRBD2. The CDR3 covers 12 residues. V shed 5 bases, J shed 10 bases, and the junction held 4 bases outside the gene matches. Germline CDR1 is SGHTA and CDR2 is FQGNSA. The CDR3 reads CASSPTSGEQFF. CDR3 DNA sequence: TGTGCCAGCAGCCCAACTAGCGGAGAGCAGTTCTTC.

This clonotype was found many times. This CDR3 reads CASSYRLLDTRAGELFF. CDR3 sequence (DNA): TGTGCCAGCAGTTACCGACTATTGGACACCAGGGCCGGGGAGCTGTTTTTT. V usage is TRBV6-5 and J usage is TRBJ2-2; D possibly matches TRBD1 or TRBD2 (5 bases each). V was pared by 2 bases and J by 6 bases, with 19 bases between. CDR1 MNHEY and CDR2 SVGAGI come from the germline V gene. This CDR3 spans 17 amino acids.

This clonotype appeared many times. The J gene is TRBJ2-2, the V gene TRBV3-1; a possible D gene is TRBD2 (6 bases). V lost 4 bases to trimming and J lost 9 bases, with 15 bases between them. CDR1 is LGHDT and CDR2 is YNNKEL in the germline V gene (reference sequence). CDR3 length: 14 residues. The CDR3 spells CASSRTGATRELFF. The CDR3 nucleotides are TGTGCCAGCAGCCGCACGGGAGCAACTAGGGAGCTGTTTTTT.

In its sample, this clonotype was seen many times. V is TRBV7-9 and J is TRBJ2-2; 8 bases agree with TRBD1. Per the germline V gene, CDR1 is SEHNR and CDR2 is FQNEAQ (reference sequence). V was clipped by 4 bases and J by 4 bases; unmatched bases: 14. The CDR3 runs 18 residues. CDR3 coding DNA: TGTGCCAGCAGCTCGCGTAGTTCGACAGGGGACAGCACCGGGGAGCTGTTTTTT. As protein: CASSSRSSTGDSTGELFF.

This clonotype was observed many times. In DNA, the CDR3 is TGTGCCAGCAGTTATTTGACAGGGGTTTTCTACGAGCAGTACTTC. Translating gives CASSYLTGVFYEQYF. The chain recombines TRBV6-2 or TRBV6-3 with TRBJ2-7, with TRBD1 identical over 8 bases. The trim removed 3 bases at V and 3 bases at J, leaving 7 bases unmatched. The CDR3 loop spans 15 amino acids. The germline CDR1 and CDR2 sequences are MNHEY and SVGEGT.

There are many counts of this clonotype. The V and J genes are TRBV20-1 and TRBJ1-5, with a possible D match to TRBD1 (6 bases). Trimming stripped 6 bases from V and 5 bases from J, with 20 bases between. Germline loops: CDR1 DFQATT, CDR2 SNEGSKA (reference sequence). The length of the CDR3 is 15 residues. CDR3 sequence (DNA): TGCAGTGCCGGGGCGGGGGGACACGGGTATCAGCCCCAGCATTTT. Translating it yields CSAGAGGHGYQPQHF.

This clonotype has a count of ten or more. The CDR3 loop is CASSLAGTGNTEAFF. For the CDR3, the DNA is TGCGCCAGCAGCTTGGCCGGGACAGGGAACACTGAAGCTTTCTTT. The chain carries TRBV5-1 and TRBJ1-1; 8 bases are shared with TRBD1. The CDR3 runs 15 residues. Unmatched junction bases numbered 2, after V lost 0 bases and J lost 1 base. CDR1 SGHRS and CDR2 YFSETQ come from the germline V gene.

This chain joins TRBV20-1 and TRBJ1-1; D might be TRBD1 (5 bases). The CDR3 loop spans 11 amino acids. The V gene's germline CDR1 is DFQATT and CDR2 SNEGSKA (reference sequence). The V and J ends lost 4 bases and 10 bases respectively, with 13 bases between them. The CDR3 bases are TGCAGTGCTACAGCGGGCCAGGGAGCTTTCTTT. The encoded protein is CSATAGQGAFF.

This clonotype was seen repeatedly, ten times or more. The chain combines TRBV20-1 with TRBJ1-1, with a possible D match to TRBD1 (6 bases). Germline loops: CDR1 DFQATT, CDR2 SNEGSKA (reference sequence). Trimming took off 0 bases at V and 7 bases at J, with 15 bases between the two ends. This CDR3 comprises 14 residues. In nucleotides, the CDR3 is TGCAGTGCTAGAGATCCGAGGGGGTCCTATGAAGCTTTCTTT. Translation: CSARDPRGSYEAFF.

The sample holds many counts of this clonotype. The genes are TRBV5-1 and TRBJ2-3; D tentatively reads TRBD1 or TRBD2 (6 bases each). This CDR3 region has 15 residues. Germline assignment: CDR1 SGHRS and CDR2 YFSETQ. Trimming shortened V by 0 bases and J by 6 bases, and 14 bases separated the two germline ends. CDR3: CASSLADGGFDTQYF. As DNA, the CDR3 is TGCGCCAGCAGCTTGGCCGACGGGGGCTTTGATACGCAGTATTTT.

This clonotype was observed many times. The chain recombines TRBV24-1 with TRBJ2-3; 9 bases fit TRBD2. The CDR3 totals 15 residues. Germline CDR1 is KGHDR and CDR2 is SFDVKD. V shed 4 bases and J 3 bases; nucleotides not matched to a gene: 4. The CDR3 loop is CATSDGAGGTDTQYF. The CDR3 DNA follows: TGTGCCACCAGTGACGGAGCGGGGGGAACAGATACGCAGTATTTT.